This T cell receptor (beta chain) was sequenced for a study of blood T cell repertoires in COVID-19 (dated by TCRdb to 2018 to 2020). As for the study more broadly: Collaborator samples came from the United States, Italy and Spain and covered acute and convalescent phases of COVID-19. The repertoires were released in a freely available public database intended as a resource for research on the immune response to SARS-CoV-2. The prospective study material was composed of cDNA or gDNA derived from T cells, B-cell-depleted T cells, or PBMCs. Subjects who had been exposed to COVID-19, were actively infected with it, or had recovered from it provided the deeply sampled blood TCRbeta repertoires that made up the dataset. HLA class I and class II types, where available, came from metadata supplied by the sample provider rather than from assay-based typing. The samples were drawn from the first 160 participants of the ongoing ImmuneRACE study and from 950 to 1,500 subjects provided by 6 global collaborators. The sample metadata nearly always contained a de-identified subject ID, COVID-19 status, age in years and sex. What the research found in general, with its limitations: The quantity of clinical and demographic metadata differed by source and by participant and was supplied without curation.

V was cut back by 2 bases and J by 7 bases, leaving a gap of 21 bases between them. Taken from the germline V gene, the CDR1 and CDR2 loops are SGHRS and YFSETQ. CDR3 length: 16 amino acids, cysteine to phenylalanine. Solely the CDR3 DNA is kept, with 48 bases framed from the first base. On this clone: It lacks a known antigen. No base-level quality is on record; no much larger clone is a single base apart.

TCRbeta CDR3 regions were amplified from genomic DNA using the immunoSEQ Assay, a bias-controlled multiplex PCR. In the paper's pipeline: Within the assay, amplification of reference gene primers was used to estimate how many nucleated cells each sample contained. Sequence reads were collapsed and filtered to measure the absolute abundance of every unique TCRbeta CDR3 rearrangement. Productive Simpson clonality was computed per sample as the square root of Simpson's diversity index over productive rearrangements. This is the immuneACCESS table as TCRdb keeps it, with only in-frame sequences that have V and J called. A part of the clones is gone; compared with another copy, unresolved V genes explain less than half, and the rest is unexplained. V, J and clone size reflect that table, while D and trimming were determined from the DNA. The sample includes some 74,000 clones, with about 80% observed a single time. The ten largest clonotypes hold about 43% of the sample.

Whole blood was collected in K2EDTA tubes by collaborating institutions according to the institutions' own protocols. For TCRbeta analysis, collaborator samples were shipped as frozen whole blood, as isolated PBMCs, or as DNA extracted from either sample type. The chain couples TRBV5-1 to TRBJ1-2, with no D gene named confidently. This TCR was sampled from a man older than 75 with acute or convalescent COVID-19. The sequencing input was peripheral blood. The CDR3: CASSLNEGGVGGGYTF. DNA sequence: TGCGCCAGCAGCTTAAATGAGGGCGGGGTTGGTGGTGGCTACACCTTC.